This T cell receptor (beta chain) was observed in a study of T cells in Graves' hyperthyroidism and ophthalmopathy. General observations from the study: Blood also held most thyroid clonotypes expanded beyond 0.001. The model forecast ophthalmopathy, anticipating it by a median around 6.5 months before onset.

Note on this clonotype: Its antigen is currently unknown. One end of the junction varies from germline; a read error may be responsible.

Extraction of PBMCs used 7.5 to 10 ml of fresh peripheral blood. Authors of the study amplified TCR beta CDR3 regions from RNA transcripts. The TCR CDR3 was amplified in a first-round RT-PCR using the HTBI primer set. Via MiXCR, TCRdb re-called the multiplex PCR reads, giving one row per CDR3 protein. The sample contains 470,000 or so distinct CDR3 sequences, less than 25% of which appear only once. The CDR3 extends over 13 amino acids. The V gene's germline CDR1 is MGHRA and CDR2 YSYEKL. The chain joins TRBV4-1 to TRBJ1-1; possible D gene TRBD1, 5 bases. The source of this sequence is a man aged 18 to 30 with Graves' hyperthyroidism. The sequencing sample was made of blood. The CDR3 DNA reads as TGCGCCATCAGCCTCGGGGGAGACACTGAAGCTTTCTTT. Amino acid sequence: CAISLGGDTEAFF.